The subject of this entry is one TCR beta chain. Unique molecular identifiers were used to barcode this TCRbeta library. From the PCR reads, TCRdb called clonotypes with MiXCR, one entry per CDR3 protein. The repertoire has about 540,000 distinct CDR3 sequences, approximately 20% of them found once; the top ten carry about 3.1%. This record belongs to a study of T-cell reconstitution after alpha-beta-depleted transplantation in children. The ends lost 3 bases at V and 7 bases at J; junction bases unmatched: 9. Germline V gene lookup returns CDR1 SGHTA and CDR2 FQGNSA. This CDR3 region has 15 residues.

The sequences come from PBMCs from the stem cell graft donor, collected from the stem cell graft. This sequence joins TRBV7-2 and TRBJ1-5, with 7 positions matching TRBD1. The receptor was derived from a human donor who donated a stem cell graft to a child with acute lymphoblastic leukemia. CDR3 sequence: CASSFPTTGRQPQHF. The CDR3 bases are TGTGCCAGCAGCTTCCCGACGACAGGGCGACAGCCCCAGCATTTT.